This T cell receptor beta chain comes out of a study of control samples from healthy donors and cancer patients. Profiling relied on immunoSEQ multiplex PCR, and the TCRdb table lists in-frame clones only, not all of them. The sample lists 190,000 or so clones; roughly 91% were seen once. Trimming removed 1 base from V and 7 bases from J; junction bases left unmatched: 4. There are 16 residues in the CDR3. The V gene's germline CDR1 is SGHVS and CDR2 FQNEAQ. This clonotype was obtained from a young man in good health. The sample consisted of blood. J is TRBJ2-2 and V is TRBV7-8; 12 nucleotides line up with TRBD2. The CDR3 region has the DNA TGTGCCAGCAGCTTAGGAACTAGCGGGGGGATCGGGGAGCTGTTTTTT. It is translated as CASSLGTSGGIGELFF.